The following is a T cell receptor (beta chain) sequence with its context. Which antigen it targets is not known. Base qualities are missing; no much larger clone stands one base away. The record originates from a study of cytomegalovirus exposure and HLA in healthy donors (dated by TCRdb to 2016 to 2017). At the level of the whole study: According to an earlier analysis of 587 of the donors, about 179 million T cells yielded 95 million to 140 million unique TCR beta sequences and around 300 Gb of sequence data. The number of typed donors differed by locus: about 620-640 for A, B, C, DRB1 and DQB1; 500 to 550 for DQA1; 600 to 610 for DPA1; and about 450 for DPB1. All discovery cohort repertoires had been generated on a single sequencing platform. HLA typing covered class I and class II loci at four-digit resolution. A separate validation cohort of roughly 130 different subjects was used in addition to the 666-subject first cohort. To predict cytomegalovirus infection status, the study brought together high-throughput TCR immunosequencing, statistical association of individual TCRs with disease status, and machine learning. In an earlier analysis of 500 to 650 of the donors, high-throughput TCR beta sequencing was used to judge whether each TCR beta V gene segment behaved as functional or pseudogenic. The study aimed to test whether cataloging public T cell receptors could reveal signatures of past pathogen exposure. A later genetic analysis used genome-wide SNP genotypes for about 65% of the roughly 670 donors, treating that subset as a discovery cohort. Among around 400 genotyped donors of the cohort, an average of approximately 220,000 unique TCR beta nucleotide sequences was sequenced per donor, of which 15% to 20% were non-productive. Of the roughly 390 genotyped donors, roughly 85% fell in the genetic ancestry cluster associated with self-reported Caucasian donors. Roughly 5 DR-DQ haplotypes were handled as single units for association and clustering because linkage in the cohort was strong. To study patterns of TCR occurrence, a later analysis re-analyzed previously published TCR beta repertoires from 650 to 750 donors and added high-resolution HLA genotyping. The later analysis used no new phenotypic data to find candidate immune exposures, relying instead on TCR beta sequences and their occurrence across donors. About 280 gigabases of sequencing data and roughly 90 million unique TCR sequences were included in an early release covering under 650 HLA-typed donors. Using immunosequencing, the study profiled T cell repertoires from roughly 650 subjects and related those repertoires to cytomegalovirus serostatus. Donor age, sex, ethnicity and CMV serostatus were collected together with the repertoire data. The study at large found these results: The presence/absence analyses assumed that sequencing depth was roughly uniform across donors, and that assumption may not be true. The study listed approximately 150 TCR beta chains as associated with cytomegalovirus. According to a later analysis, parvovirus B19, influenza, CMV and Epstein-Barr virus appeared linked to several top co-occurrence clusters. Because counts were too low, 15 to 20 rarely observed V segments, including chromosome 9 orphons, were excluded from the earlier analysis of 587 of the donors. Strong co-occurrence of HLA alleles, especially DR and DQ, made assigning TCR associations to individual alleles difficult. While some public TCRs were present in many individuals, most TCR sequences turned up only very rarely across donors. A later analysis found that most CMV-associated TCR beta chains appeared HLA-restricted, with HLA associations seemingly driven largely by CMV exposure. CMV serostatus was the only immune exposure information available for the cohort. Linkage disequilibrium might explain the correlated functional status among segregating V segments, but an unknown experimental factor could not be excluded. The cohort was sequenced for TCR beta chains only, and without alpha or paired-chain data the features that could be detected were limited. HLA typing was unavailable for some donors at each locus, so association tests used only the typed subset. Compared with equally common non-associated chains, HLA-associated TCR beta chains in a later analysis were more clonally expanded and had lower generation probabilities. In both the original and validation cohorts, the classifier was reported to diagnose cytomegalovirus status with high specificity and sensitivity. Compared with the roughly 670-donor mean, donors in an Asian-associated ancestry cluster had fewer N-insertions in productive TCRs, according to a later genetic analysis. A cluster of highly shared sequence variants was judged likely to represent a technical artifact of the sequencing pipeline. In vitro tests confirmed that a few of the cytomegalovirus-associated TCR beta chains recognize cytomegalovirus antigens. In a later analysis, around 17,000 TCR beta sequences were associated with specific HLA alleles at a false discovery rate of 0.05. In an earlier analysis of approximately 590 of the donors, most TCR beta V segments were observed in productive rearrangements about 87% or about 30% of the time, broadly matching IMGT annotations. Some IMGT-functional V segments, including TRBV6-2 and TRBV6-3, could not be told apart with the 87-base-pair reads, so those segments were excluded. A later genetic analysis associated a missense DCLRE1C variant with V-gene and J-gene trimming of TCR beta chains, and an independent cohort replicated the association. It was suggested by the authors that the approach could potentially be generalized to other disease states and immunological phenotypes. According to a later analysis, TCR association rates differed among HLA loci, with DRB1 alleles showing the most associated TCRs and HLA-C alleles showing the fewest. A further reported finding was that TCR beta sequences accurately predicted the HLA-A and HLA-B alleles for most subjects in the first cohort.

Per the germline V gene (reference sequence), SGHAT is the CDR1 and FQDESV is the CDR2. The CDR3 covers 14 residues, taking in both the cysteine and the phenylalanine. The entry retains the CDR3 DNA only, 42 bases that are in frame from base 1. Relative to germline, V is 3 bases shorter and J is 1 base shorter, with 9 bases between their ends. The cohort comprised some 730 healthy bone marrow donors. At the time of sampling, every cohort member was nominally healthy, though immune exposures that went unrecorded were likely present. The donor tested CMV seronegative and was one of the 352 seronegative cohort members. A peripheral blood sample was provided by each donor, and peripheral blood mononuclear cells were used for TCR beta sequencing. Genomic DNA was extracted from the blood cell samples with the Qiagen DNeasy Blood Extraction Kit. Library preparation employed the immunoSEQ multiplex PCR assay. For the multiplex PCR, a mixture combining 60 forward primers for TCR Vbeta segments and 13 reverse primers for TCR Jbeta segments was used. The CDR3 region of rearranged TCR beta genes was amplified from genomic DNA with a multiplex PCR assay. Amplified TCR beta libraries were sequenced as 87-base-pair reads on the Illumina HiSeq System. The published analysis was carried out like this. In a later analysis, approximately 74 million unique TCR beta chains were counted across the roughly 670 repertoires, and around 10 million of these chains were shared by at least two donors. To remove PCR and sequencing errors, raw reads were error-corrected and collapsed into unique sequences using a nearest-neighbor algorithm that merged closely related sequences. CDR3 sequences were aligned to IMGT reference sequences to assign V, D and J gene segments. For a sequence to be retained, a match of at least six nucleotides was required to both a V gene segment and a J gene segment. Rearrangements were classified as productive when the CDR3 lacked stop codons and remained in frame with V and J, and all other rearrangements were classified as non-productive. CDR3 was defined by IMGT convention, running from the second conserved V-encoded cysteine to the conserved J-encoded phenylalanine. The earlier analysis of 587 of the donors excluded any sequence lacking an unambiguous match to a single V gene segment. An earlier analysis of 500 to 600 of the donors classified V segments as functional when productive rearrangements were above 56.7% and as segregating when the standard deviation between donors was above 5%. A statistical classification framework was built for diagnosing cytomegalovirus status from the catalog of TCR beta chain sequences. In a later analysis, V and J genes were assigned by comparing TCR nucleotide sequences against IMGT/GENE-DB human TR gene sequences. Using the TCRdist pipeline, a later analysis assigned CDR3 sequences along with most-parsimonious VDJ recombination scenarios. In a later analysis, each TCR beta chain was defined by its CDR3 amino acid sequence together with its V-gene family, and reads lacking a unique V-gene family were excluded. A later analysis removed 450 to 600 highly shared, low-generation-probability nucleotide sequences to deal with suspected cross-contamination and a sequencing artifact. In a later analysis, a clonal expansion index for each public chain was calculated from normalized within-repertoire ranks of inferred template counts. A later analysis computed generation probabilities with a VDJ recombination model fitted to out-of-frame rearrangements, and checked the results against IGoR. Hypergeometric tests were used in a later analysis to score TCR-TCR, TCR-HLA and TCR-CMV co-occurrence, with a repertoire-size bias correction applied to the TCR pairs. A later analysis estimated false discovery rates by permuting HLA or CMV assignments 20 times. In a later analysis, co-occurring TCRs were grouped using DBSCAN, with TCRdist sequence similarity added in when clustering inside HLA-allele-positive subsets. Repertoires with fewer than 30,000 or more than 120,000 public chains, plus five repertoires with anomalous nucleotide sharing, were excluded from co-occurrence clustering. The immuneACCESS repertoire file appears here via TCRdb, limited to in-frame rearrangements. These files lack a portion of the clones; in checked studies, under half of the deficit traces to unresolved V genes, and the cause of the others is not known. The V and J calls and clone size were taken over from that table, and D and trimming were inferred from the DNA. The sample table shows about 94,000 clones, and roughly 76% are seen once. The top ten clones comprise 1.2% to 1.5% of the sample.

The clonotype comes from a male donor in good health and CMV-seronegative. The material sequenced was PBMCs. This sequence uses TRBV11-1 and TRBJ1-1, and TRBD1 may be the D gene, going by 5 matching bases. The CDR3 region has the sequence CASSLMGGNTEAFF. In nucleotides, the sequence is TGTGCCAGCAGCTTGATGGGGGGGAACACTGAAGCTTTCTTT. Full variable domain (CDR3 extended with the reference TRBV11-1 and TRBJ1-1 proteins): EAEVAQSPRYKITEKSQAVAFWCDPISGHATLYWYRQILGQGPELLVQFQDESVVDDSQLPKDRFSAERLKGVDSTLKIQPAELGDSAMYLCASSLMGGNTEAFFGQGTRLTVV.